This is a list of T cell receptor beta chains from one sample in a study of blood T cell repertoires in COVID-19. Clones were read by immunoSEQ multiplex PCR, and TCRdb kept only the in-frame ones, dropping some. The sample lists 200,000 to 300,000 clones; around 89% were seen once. Sequencing was done on a sample of peripheral blood. The receptors shown here come from a man aged 55 to 70 who had recovered from COVID-19. The conserved cysteine and the conserved F or W are not part of the CDR3 here. The D gene is left open where the match is weak. Rows give clone size only sometimes, using once, few, many, or a class for an expanded clone.

d_gene: -; j_gene: TRBJ2-7; v_gene: TRBV9; abundance: -; CDR3aa: ASSASGGTYEQY
d_gene: -; j_gene: TRBJ1-1; v_gene: TRBV5-1; abundance: -; CDR3aa: ASSLATFATEAF
d_gene: TRBD1; j_gene: TRBJ2-7; v_gene: TRBV4-2; abundance: -; CDR3aa: ASSQTGTGFYEQY
d_gene: -; j_gene: TRBJ1-1; v_gene: TRBV7-8; abundance: -; CDR3aa: ASSLGQNTEAF
d_gene: TRBD2; j_gene: TRBJ2-7; v_gene: TRBV15; abundance: -; CDR3aa: ATSRTLAGGNSYEQY
d_gene: TRBD1; j_gene: TRBJ2-3; v_gene: TRBV7-6; abundance: -; CDR3aa: ASSRRTGPTDTQY
d_gene: -; j_gene: TRBJ2-7; v_gene: TRBV5-1; abundance: -; CDR3aa: ASSLGVGESYEQY
d_gene: TRBD1; j_gene: TRBJ1-2; v_gene: TRBV10-3; abundance: -; CDR3aa: AISEPGQGVSYGYT
d_gene: -; j_gene: TRBJ2-5; v_gene: TRBV7-8; abundance: once; CDR3aa: AVERTDDQETQY
d_gene: -; j_gene: TRBJ1-4; v_gene: TRBV7-2; abundance: -; CDR3aa: ASTRGGAGGEKLF
d_gene: -; j_gene: TRBJ1-2; v_gene: TRBV12-3/TRBV12-4; abundance: once; CDR3aa: ASISGANGYT
d_gene: -; j_gene: TRBJ1-4; v_gene: TRBV19; abundance: -; CDR3aa: ASSMSPDEKLF
d_gene: TRBD1; j_gene: TRBJ1-5; v_gene: TRBV5-5; abundance: -; CDR3aa: ASTKDLPGQGGNQPQH
d_gene: TRBD1; j_gene: TRBJ2-7; v_gene: TRBV10-3; abundance: -; CDR3aa: AIRPDRGRTPLFYEQY
d_gene: -; j_gene: TRBJ2-7; v_gene: TRBV7-2; abundance: -; CDR3aa: ASSPRTIYEQY
d_gene: TRBD2; j_gene: TRBJ2-1; v_gene: TRBV24-1; abundance: -; CDR3aa: ATSAGGSYNEQF
d_gene: -; j_gene: TRBJ2-1; v_gene: TRBV21-1; abundance: -; CDR3aa: ASSKARRPGGFDNEQF
d_gene: TRBD1; j_gene: TRBJ1-6; v_gene: TRBV5-1; abundance: -; CDR3aa: ASSFKGTGDSPLH
d_gene: TRBD2; j_gene: TRBJ2-5; v_gene: TRBV3-1/TRBV3-2; abundance: -; CDR3aa: ASSQVQAGGRETQY
d_gene: TRBD2; j_gene: TRBJ2-1; v_gene: TRBV9; abundance: -; CDR3aa: ASSVGTSGGAREQF
d_gene: -; j_gene: TRBJ1-2; v_gene: TRBV7-3; abundance: -; CDR3aa: ASSLTGQRYGYT
d_gene: -; j_gene: TRBJ1-2; v_gene: TRBV24-1; abundance: -; CDR3aa: ATSDPGTTYGYT
d_gene: -; j_gene: TRBJ1-3; v_gene: TRBV5-4; abundance: -; CDR3aa: ASSTGPSSGNTIY
d_gene: TRBD1; j_gene: TRBJ1-6; v_gene: TRBV6-5; abundance: -; CDR3aa: ASTYQGAYNSPLH
d_gene: -; j_gene: TRBJ1-1; v_gene: TRBV7-9; abundance: -; CDR3aa: ASSLELQNTEAF
d_gene: TRBD1; j_gene: TRBJ1-2; v_gene: TRBV7-6; abundance: many; CDR3aa: ASSAGTGANYGYT
d_gene: -; j_gene: TRBJ1-5; v_gene: TRBV27; abundance: -; CDR3aa: ASSLHAGSNQPQH
d_gene: -; j_gene: TRBJ1-5; v_gene: TRBV4-2; abundance: -; CDR3aa: ASSQVFWEQGPQH
d_gene: TRBD1; j_gene: TRBJ1-4; v_gene: TRBV5-1; abundance: -; CDR3aa: ASRWRGTGESEKLF
d_gene: -; j_gene: TRBJ2-7; v_gene: TRBV6-1; abundance: -; CDR3aa: ASREAGTGSYEQY
d_gene: TRBD2; j_gene: TRBJ2-1; v_gene: TRBV7-3; abundance: -; CDR3aa: ASRAGTSGGYSYNEQF
d_gene: -; j_gene: TRBJ1-1; v_gene: TRBV29-1; abundance: -; CDR3aa: SATGTLMNTEAF
d_gene: TRBD1; j_gene: TRBJ2-7; v_gene: TRBV6-2/TRBV6-3; abundance: -; CDR3aa: ASSGPGQRFYEQY
d_gene: -; j_gene: TRBJ1-5; v_gene: TRBV6-1; abundance: -; CDR3aa: ASSVLPSASNQPQH